The rows below give T cell receptor beta chains drawn from one sample of a study of Ad26.COV2.S vaccination and SARS-CoV-2 variants. Here immunoSEQ multiplex PCR was the method, and the copy in TCRdb shows in-frame clones only, minus some. Here the sample spans hundreds of thousands of clones, roughly 90% being singletons. The starting material was peripheral blood, obtained in a trial of Ad26.COV2.S vaccine versus placebo. All receptors come from a person between 18 and 59 years old who received the Ad26.COV2.S COVID-19 vaccine or a placebo. The CDR3 runs from the conserved cysteine through the conserved F or W. The D gene is left open where the match is weak. The size of a clone is reported for some rows only, either as once, few or many, or as a class for expanded clones.

V gene	J gene	clone size	D gene	CDR3 DNA	CDR3 protein
TRBV2	TRBJ1-2	.	.	TGTGCCAGCAGTGAGGGGGAGGGCTATGGCTACACCTTC	CASSEGEGYGYTF
TRBV27	TRBJ1-2	.	.	TGTGCCAGCCGGGCGGGGGGTGTATACCACTATGGCTACACCTTC	CASRAGGVYHYGYTF
TRBV18	TRBJ2-7	.	.	TGTGCCAGCTCACCACCGCAGGGATTTTCCTACGAGCAGTACTTC	CASSPPQGFSYEQYF
TRBV4-3	TRBJ1-5	.	.	TGCGCCAGCAGCCAAGATGGGGCACAGGGACGGCCCCAGCATTTT	CASSQDGAQGRPQHF
TRBV24-1	TRBJ2-1	.	.	TGTGCCACCAGTGCTTGGCAGAGCTCCTACAATGAGCAGTTCTTC	CATSAWQSSYNEQFF
TRBV28	TRBJ2-1	.	TRBD1	TGTGCCAGCAGAACTGGACAGGGGGGTTTTGATGAGCAGTTCTTC	CASRTGQGGFDEQFF
TRBV7-2	TRBJ2-5	.	.	TGTGCCAGCAGCTCTAGGGCGGGAGAGACCCAGTACTTC	CASSSRAGETQYF
TRBV24-1	TRBJ1-1	.	TRBD1	TGTGCCACCAGTGACAGGACAGGGGCTGAAGCTTTCTTT	CATSDRTGAEAFF
TRBV12-3/TRBV12-4	TRBJ2-7	.	TRBD1	TGTGCCAGCAGTTTAGGAGGGGGCCTCGAGCAGTACTTC	CASSLGGGLEQYF
TRBV3-1/TRBV3-2	TRBJ2-7	few	TRBD2	TGTGCCAGCAGCCAAAAAGATTCTTCCTATGGGCGGGAGGGCACGTTGGTAACCTACGAGCAGTACTTC	CASSQKDSSYGREGTLVTYEQYF
TRBV9	TRBJ2-2	.	.	TGTGCCAGCCCCCGTGCGAACACCGGGGAGCTGTTTTTT	CASPRANTGELFF
TRBV7-9	TRBJ1-2	.	.	TGTGCCAGCGGCAGGCCGGGAGGCTACACCTTC	CASGRPGGYTF
TRBV16	TRBJ2-1	.	TRBD2	TGTGCCAGCAGCCAAAGGCGAGTGACTAGCGGGAGTGAAGGGGAGCAGTTCTTC	CASSQRRVTSGSEGEQFF
TRBV7-9	TRBJ2-7	.	.	TGTGCCAGCAGCTTTACAGGGGAGCAGTACTTC	CASSFTGEQYF